Each of the 19 T cell receptor beta chains below was sequenced from the same sample in a study of OX40 agonist ivuxolimab in advanced cancers. Assay used: immunoSEQ multiplex PCR; TCRdb lists only in-frame clones, some missing. Found here are over 45,000 clones, 79% of them singletons; the top ten hold 1.9%. This specimen was CD4+ or CD8+ T cells sorted from blood, taken in a trial of the OX40 agonist ivuxolimab. The receptors here all came from an adult with an advanced solid tumor such as melanoma, head and neck, liver or kidney cancer.

This clone turned up a few times. This rearrangement joins TRBV5-1 to TRBJ1-2, with D tentatively TRBD1 (5 bases). The V gene's germline CDR1 is SGHRS and CDR2 YFSETQ. The CDR3 extends over 13 amino acids. Trimming shortened V by 4 bases and J by 4 bases, and 11 bases separated the two germline ends. The CDR3 loop is CASSETDRYGYTF. CDR3 coding DNA: TGCGCCAGCAGCGAGACAGACCGCTATGGCTACACCTTC.

The chain is built from TRBV7-2 and TRBJ2-2; D is possibly TRBD2 (7 bases). Germline CDR1 is SGHTA and CDR2 is FQGNSA. The V end was cut by 5 bases, the J end by 6 bases, with 22 bases between. This CDR3 has 17 amino acids. This chain's CDR3 is CASSPDSGGLLAGELFF. CDR3 in DNA: TGTGCCAGCAGCCCAGATTCCGGGGGGCTATTAGCCGGGGAGCTGTTTTTT.

Of note for this clone: Additional DNA sequences in this sample encode the identical CDR3. This chain uses TRBV11-3 with TRBJ2-7; D is unclear. CDR1 is SGHNT, CDR2 YENEEA, per germline. The V end was cut by 5 bases, the J end by 3 bases, with 26 bases between. This CDR3 comprises 18 residues. Written as DNA, the CDR3 is TGTGCCAGCAGCCTAGGCCCCACGCCTACCCAGAACCTCTACGAGCAGTACTTC. Residues: CASSLGPTPTQNLYEQYF.

CDR3 in DNA: TGCGCCAGCAGCTTGGTGGCCCCAGGACCCTCTGGAAACACCATATATTTT. Its protein is CASSLVAPGPSGNTIYF. This chain uses TRBV5-1 with TRBJ1-3; D is unclear. V was clipped by 0 bases and J by 0 bases, with 13 bases between them. The length of the CDR3 is 17 residues. Per germline, CDR1 SGHRS and CDR2 YFSETQ.

The chain recombines TRBV11-3 with TRBJ2-5, with D perhaps TRBD1 (5 bases). The germline gives CDR1 SGHNT, CDR2 YENEEA. The CDR3 contains 16 residues. V was shortened by 5 bases and J by 4 bases, with 20 bases between the two germline ends. The DNA of the CDR3 is TGTGCCAGCAGCCCAGGGATAGCCCAAGGTGGAGAGACCCAGTACTTC. It encodes CASSPGIAQGGETQYF.

The rearrangement joins TRBV30 to TRBJ1-1; D not resolved. The germline V gene encodes CDR1 GTSNPN and CDR2 SVGIG (reference sequence). V lost 3 bases to trimming and J lost 6 bases, with 14 bases between them. The CDR3 runs to 13 residues. DNA for the CDR3: TGTGCCTGGAGCCCGGGTGCGTGGGCTGAAGCTTTCTTT. Its translation is CAWSPGAWAEAFF.

V is TRBV4-3 and J is TRBJ1-2; D unclear. CDR3 length: 17 amino acids. With 0 bases removed from V and 4 bases from J, the gap between germline ends came to 18 bases. Germline CDR1 reads LGHNA; CDR2 reads YSLEER. CDR3 nucleotides: TGCGCCAGCAGCCAAGAGAGGCGAGGCCTAGACTCCTATGGCTACACCTTC. Its protein is CASSQERRGLDSYGYTF.

The chain couples TRBV2 to TRBJ1-6; D may be TRBD1 (5 bases). The ends were cut back, 7 bases at V and 0 bases at J, with 10 bases in the middle. The CDR3 is 15 residues long. Per germline, CDR1 SNHLY and CDR2 FYNNEI. The CDR3 spells CASKGLASYNSPLHF. CDR3 nucleotide sequence: TGTGCCAGCAAGGGGTTAGCCTCCTATAATTCACCCCTCCACTTT.

The chain uses TRBV30 and TRBJ1-5; 8 bases agree with TRBD1. CDR3 length: 13 amino acids. The trim removed 6 bases at V and 7 bases at J, leaving 8 bases unmatched. Per the germline V gene, CDR1 is GTSNPN and CDR2 is SVGIG (reference sequence). CDR3 in DNA: TGTGCCTGTCAACCCGACAGGGGCCAGCCCCAGCATTTT. Its protein is CACQPDRGQPQHF.

The genes are TRBV19 and TRBJ2-5; 8 bases agree with TRBD2. The V gene end was trimmed by 5 bases and the J gene end by 4 bases; junction bases not matched to a gene: 6. This CDR3 has 14 amino acids. Germline V gene lookup returns CDR1 LNHDA and CDR2 SQIVND (reference sequence). As DNA, the CDR3 is TGTGCCAGTAGTCTACGGGGGGGCCGAGAGACCCAGTACTTC. This translates into CASSLRGGRETQYF.

In nucleotides, the CDR3 is TGTGCCAGCAGTTACTCAAGGGACGCCGGGGAGCTGTTTTTT. This gives the protein CASSYSRDAGELFF. The chain links TRBV6-5 to TRBJ2-2; either TRBD1 or TRBD2 may fit D (5 bases each). The CDR3 extends over 14 amino acids. Germline CDR1 MNHEY, CDR2 SVGAGI. Deletions cut 0 bases from V and 6 bases from J, with 8 bases between.

The chain is built from TRBV4-1 and TRBJ2-7; 7 bases match TRBD2. V lost 2 bases and J lost 0; bases outside the gene matches: 1. The V gene's germline CDR1 is MGHRA and CDR2 YSYEKL. CDR3 length: 14 amino acids. The CDR3 protein is CASSQWDYSYEQYF. The CDR3 DNA follows: TGCGCCAGCAGCCAATGGGACTACTCCTACGAGCAGTACTTC.

The chain recombines TRBV7-2 with TRBJ2-3; 10 bases are a match to TRBD1. This CDR3 has 16 residues. V was pared by 5 bases and J by 0 bases, with 5 bases of the junction left unmatched. Germline values: CDR1 SGHTA, CDR2 FQGNSA. CDR3 sequence (DNA): TGTGCCAGCAGCCGCGGGACAGGGGCTAGCACAGATACGCAGTATTTT. It codes for CASSRGTGASTDTQYF.

V and J are TRBV6-5 and TRBJ2-7, with 9 positions matching TRBD2. The junction had 10 bases not matched to a gene; V was cut back by 2 bases and J by 5 bases. The CDR3 runs 16 residues. Germline V gene lookup returns CDR1 MNHEY and CDR2 SVGAGI. The CDR3 reads CASSYSISGGIHEQYF. DNA of the CDR3: TGTGCCAGCAGTTACAGTATTAGCGGGGGAATCCACGAGCAGTACTTC.

Only one count was recorded for this clone. The chain is built from TRBV5-1 and TRBJ2-5; 11 bases match TRBD2. This CDR3 has 15 residues. Per germline, CDR1 SGHRS and CDR2 YFSETQ. V lost 6 bases and J lost 5; bases outside the gene matches: 9. The CDR3 loop is CASTTSSGGFETQYF. CDR3 nucleotide sequence: TGCGCCAGCACCACTTCTAGCGGGGGGTTCGAGACCCAGTACTTC.

This clone was observed a handful of times. The CDR3 reads CASSSGSGGETQYF. CDR3 coding DNA: TGTGCCAGCAGCTCAGGGAGCGGGGGGGAGACCCAGTACTTC. The J gene is TRBJ2-5, the V gene TRBV7-3; 9 nucleotides agree with TRBD2. CDR3 size: 14 residues. Germline V gene sequence: CDR1 SGHTA, CDR2 FQGTGA. Trimming removed 4 bases from V and 5 bases from J; junction bases left unmatched: 5.

The V gene is TRBV27, the J gene TRBJ1-6; 7 bases map to TRBD1. With V trimmed by 5 bases and J by 5 bases, 6 bases remained unmatched. The CDR3 has 15 residues. The germline V gene has CDR1 MNHEY and CDR2 SMNVEV (reference sequence). CDR3 residues: CASSLRDSDNSPLHF. CDR3 sequence (DNA): TGTGCCAGCAGTCTCCGGGACAGTGATAATTCACCCCTCCACTTT.

The chain couples TRBV10-3 to TRBJ2-1; 9 nucleotides agree with TRBD1. CDR1 is ENHRY and CDR2 is SYGVKD in the germline V gene. The J segment lost 9 bases and the V segment lost 6 bases, leaving 9 bases of the junction unmatched. This CDR3 has 14 residues. CDR3 nucleotides: TGTGCCATCAGGGGGACAGGGAGAGAGGGTGAGCAGTTCTTC. It yields the protein CAIRGTGREGEQFF.

The chain employs TRBV5-1 and TRBJ2-2; 8 bases fit TRBD2. Germline values: CDR1 SGHRS, CDR2 YFSETQ. The CDR3 has 14 residues. J gave up 4 bases and V 6 bases, and 5 bases lay outside the gene matches. The CDR3 loop is CASTIAGTTGELFF. The CDR3 DNA sequence: TGCGCCAGCACCATAGCGGGGACCACCGGGGAGCTGTTTTTT.